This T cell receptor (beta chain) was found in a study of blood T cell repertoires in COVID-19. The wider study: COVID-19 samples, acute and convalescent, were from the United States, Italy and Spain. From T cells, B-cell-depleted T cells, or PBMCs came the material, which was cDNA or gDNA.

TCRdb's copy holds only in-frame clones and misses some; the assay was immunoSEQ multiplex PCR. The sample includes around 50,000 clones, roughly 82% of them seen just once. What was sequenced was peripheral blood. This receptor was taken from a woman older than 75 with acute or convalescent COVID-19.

The CDR3 DNA is TGTGCCAGCCAAAGGGACAGGGGGCGTACTGAAGCTTTCTTT. Its translation: CASQRDRGRTEAFF. V gene TRBV7-9 combines with J gene TRBJ1-1, with 12 bases identical to TRBD1. The germline gives CDR1 SEHNR, CDR2 FQNEAQ (reference sequence). The CDR3 covers 14 residues. Trimming at V came to 8 bases and at J to 5 bases, leaving 6 bases not matched to a gene.